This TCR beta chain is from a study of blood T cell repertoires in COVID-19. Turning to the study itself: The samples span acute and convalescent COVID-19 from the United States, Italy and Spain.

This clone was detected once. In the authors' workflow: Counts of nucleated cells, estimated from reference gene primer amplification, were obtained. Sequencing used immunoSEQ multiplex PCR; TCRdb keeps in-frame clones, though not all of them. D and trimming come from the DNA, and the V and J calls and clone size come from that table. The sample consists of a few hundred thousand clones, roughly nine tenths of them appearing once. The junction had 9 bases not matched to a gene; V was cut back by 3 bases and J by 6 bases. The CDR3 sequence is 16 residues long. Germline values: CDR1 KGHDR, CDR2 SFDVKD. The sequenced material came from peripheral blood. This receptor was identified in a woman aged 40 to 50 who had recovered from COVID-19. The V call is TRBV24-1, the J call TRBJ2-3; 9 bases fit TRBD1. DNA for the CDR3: TGTGCCACCAGTGATCCAGGACAGGGGTTCAGGGATACGCAGTATTTT. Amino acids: CATSDPGQGFRDTQYF.